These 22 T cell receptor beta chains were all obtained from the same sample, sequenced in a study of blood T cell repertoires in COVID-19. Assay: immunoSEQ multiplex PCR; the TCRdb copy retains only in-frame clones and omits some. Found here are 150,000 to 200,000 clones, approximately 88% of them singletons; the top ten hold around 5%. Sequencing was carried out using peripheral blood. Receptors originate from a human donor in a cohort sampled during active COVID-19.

CDR3 DNA: TGTGCTAGTGGTTCATCAGGGGACACTGAAGCTTTCTTT. Protein sequence: CASGSSGDTEAFF. This chain connects TRBV12-5 to TRBJ1-1; tentative D call: TRBD1 (6 bases). Trimming pared 4 bases from V and 3 bases from J, leaving 9 bases between. CDR3 length equals 13 residues. Germline V gene data show CDR1 as LGHNT and CDR2 as FRNRAP.

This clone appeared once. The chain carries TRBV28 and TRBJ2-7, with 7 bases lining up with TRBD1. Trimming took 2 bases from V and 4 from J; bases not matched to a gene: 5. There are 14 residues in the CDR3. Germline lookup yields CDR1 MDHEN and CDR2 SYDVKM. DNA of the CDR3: TGTGCCAGCAGTTTAGCTTACAGGGGTTACGAGCAGTACTTC. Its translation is CASSLAYRGYEQYF. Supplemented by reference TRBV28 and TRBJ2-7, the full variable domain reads DVKVTQSSRYLVKRTGEKVFLECVQDMDHENMFWYRQDPGLGLRLIYFSYDVKMKEKGDIPEGYSVSREKKERFSLILESASTNQTSMYLCASSLAYRGYEQYFGPGTRLTVT.

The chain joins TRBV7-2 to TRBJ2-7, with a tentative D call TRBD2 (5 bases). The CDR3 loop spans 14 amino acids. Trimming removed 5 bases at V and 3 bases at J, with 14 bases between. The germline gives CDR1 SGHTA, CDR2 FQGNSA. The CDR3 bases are TGTGCCAGCAGCCAGACGGGGTACTACTACGAGCAGTACTTC. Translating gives CASSQTGYYYEQYF.

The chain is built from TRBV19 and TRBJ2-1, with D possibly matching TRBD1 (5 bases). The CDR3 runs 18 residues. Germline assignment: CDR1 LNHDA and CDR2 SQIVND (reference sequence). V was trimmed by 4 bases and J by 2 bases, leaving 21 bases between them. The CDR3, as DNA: TGTGCCAGTAGTACAGGGCCCCATAAGCTGTACACCTACAATGAGCAGTTCTTC. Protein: CASSTGPHKLYTYNEQFF.

CDR3 loop: CASSSRGQQPQHF. The CDR3 DNA reads TGTGCCAGCAGTTCGCGGGGTCAACAGCCCCAGCATTTT. The chain employs TRBV6-5 and TRBJ1-5; the D is unclear. The ends were cut back, 4 bases at V and 7 bases at J, with 11 bases in the middle. The CDR3 runs to 13 residues. Per the germline V gene, CDR1 is MNHEY and CDR2 is SVGAGI.

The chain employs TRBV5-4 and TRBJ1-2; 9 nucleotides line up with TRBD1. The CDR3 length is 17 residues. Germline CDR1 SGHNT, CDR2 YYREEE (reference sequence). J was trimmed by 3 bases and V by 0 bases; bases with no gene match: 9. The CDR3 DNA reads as TGTGCCAGCAGCTTGGATGGAGTCTGGGACAGGGACTATGGCTACACCTTC. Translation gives CASSLDGVWDRDYGYTF.

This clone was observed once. CDR3 bases: TGTGCCAGCAGCCAAGGGTACGGGACTAGCGGGAGCACAGATACGCAGTATTTT. It codes for CASSQGYGTSGSTDTQYF. V gene TRBV3-1 (or the pseudogene TRBV3-2) combines with J gene TRBJ2-3; TRBD2 aligns across 12 bases. Germline lookup yields CDR1 LGHDT and CDR2 YNNKEL (reference sequence). CDR3 length: 18 residues. Trimming cost V 1 base and J 0 bases; bases outside gene matches: 5.

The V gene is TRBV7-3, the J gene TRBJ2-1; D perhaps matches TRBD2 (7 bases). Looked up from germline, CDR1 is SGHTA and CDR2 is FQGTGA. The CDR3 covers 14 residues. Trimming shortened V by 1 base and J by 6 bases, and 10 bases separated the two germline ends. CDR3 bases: TGTGCCAGCAGCTTAAGCGGGGGCCGCAATGAGCAGTTCTTC. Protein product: CASSLSGGRNEQFF.

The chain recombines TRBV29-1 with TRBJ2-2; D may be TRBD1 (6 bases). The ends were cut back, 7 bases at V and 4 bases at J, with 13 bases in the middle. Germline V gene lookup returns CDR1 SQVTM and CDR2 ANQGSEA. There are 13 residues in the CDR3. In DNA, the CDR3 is TGCAGCGGGGGACATACGCTCACCGGGGAGCTGTTTTTT. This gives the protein CSGGHTLTGELFF.

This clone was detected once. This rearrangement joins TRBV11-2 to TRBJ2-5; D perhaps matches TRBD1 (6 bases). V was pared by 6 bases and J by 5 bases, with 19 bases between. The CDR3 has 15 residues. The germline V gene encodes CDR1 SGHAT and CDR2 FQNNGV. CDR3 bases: TGTGCCAGCAGTCTACTAACCACAGGGATGGAGACCCAGTACTTC. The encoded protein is CASSLLTTGMETQYF.

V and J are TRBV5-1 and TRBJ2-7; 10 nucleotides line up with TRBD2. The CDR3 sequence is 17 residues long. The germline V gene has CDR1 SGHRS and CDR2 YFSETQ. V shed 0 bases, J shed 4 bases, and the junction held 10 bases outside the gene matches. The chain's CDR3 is CASSLVAAGGSRYEQYF. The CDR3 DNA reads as TGCGCCAGCAGCTTGGTCGCAGCGGGAGGGTCCCGGTACGAGCAGTACTTC.

CDR3 coding DNA: TGCGCCAGCAGCCAAGAGGTTCGGGTTGGCCAGCCCCAGCATTTT. Protein: CASSQEVRVGQPQHF. V usage is TRBV4-1 and J usage is TRBJ1-5; D uncertain. Germline V lookup: CDR1 MGHRA, CDR2 YSYEKL. V was clipped by 0 bases and J by 7 bases, with 13 bases between them. The CDR3 loop spans 15 amino acids.

The CDR3 spells CASSQGDRGLLGSPLHF. The CDR3 DNA follows: TGTGCCAGCAGCCAAGGGGACAGGGGGTTGTTAGGATCACCCCTCCACTTT. The chain uses TRBV3-1 (or the pseudogene TRBV3-2) and TRBJ1-6, with 11 bases fitting TRBD1. CDR1 is LGHDT and CDR2 is YNNKEL in the germline V gene (reference sequence). This CDR3 has 17 residues. With 1 base clipped from V and 10 bases from J, the junction kept 9 bases outside the gene matches.

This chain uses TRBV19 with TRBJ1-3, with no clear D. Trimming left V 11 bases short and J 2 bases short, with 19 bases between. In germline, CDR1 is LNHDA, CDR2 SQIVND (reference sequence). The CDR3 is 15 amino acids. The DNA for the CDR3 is TGTGCCTCCTCCCAAAGCCCGCCTCCTGGAAACACCATATATTTT. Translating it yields CASSQSPPPGNTIYF. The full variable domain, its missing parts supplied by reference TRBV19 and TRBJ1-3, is DGGITQSPKYLFRKEGQNVTLSCEQNLNHDAMYWYRQDPGQGLRLIYYSQIVNDFQKGDIAEGYSVSREKKESFPLTVTSAQKNPTAFYLCASSQSPPPGNTIYFGEGSWLTVV.

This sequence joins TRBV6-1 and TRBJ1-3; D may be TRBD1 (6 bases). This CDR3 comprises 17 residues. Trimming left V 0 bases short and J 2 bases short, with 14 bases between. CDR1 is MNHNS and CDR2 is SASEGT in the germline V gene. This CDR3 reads CASSEAHSRGTGNTIYF. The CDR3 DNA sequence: TGTGCCAGCAGTGAAGCCCACTCCAGGGGCACTGGAAACACCATATATTTT.

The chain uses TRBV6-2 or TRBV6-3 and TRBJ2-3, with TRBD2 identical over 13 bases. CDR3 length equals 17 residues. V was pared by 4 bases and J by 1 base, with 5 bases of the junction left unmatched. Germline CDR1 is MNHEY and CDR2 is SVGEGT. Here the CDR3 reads CASSSRLAGGGTDTQYF. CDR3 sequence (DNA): TGTGCCAGCAGTTCCAGACTAGCGGGGGGAGGCACAGATACGCAGTATTTT.

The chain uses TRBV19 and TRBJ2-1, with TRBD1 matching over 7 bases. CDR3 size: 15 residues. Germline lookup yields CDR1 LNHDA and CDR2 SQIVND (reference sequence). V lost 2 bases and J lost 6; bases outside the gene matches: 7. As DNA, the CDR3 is TGTGCCAGTAGTATAACCAGGGGGTCCCTCAATGAGCAGTTCTTC. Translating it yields CASSITRGSLNEQFF.

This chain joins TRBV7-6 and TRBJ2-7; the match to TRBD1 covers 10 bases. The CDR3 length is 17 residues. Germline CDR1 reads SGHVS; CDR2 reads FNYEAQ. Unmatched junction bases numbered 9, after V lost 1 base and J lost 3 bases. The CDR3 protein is CASSLGKSRTGGYEQYF. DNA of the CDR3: TGTGCCAGCAGCTTAGGGAAGTCCCGGACAGGGGGCTACGAGCAGTACTTC.

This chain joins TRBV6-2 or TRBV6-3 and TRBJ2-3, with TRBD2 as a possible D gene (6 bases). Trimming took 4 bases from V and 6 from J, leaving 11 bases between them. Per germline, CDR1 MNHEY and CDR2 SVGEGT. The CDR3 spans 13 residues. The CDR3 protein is CASSLPGGDTQYF. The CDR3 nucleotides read TGTGCCAGCAGTTTGCCTGGAGGGGATACGCAGTATTTT.

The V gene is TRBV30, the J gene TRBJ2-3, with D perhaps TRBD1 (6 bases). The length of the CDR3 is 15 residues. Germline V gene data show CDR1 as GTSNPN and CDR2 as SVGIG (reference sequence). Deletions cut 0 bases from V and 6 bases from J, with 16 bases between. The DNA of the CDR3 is TGTGCCTGGAGTGTACAACTACCCCAGGGGGATACGCAGTATTTT. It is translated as CAWSVQLPQGDTQYF.

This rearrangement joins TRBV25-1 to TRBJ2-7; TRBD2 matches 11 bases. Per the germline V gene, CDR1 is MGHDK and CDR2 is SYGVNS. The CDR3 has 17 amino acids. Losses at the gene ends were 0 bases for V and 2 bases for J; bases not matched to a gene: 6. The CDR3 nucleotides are TGTGCCAGCAGTGAATATGAGGCTAGCGGGAGGCCCTACGAGCAGTACTTC. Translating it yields CASSEYEASGRPYEQYF.

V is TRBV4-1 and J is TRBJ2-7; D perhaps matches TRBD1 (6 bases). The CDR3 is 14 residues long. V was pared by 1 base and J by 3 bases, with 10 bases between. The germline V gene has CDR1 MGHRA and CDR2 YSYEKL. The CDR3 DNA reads TGCGCCAGCAGCCAAGTACAAGGGGGCTACGAGCAGTACTTC. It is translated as CASSQVQGGYEQYF.